This T cell receptor beta chain derives from a study of T cells in Graves' hyperthyroidism and ophthalmopathy. Findings and limits, study-wide: The model predicted ophthalmopathy a median approximately 6.3 months before onset.

The V gene lost 7 bases and the J gene lost 1 base, with 19 bases spanning the gap. The CDR3 covers 16 residues. CDR1 is LNHDA and CDR2 is SQIVND in the germline V gene (reference sequence). This clonotype was detected ten times or more. Antigen specificity is unknown. Amplified TCR beta CDR3 regions derived from RNA transcripts. In the first-round RT-PCR of the TCR CDR3, the HTBI primer set was used. TCRdb redid the calling of the multiplex PCR reads with MiXCR, one entry per CDR3 protein. This table has hundreds of thousands of distinct CDR3 sequences, 14% to 15% appearing once. V gene TRBV19 combines with J gene TRBJ1-2; D uncertain. The sequenced sample consisted of blood. The sequence was obtained from a woman in her thirties or forties with Graves' ophthalmopathy. CDR3 residues: CASTNPPGTFNYGYTF. For the CDR3, the DNA is TGTGCCAGTACCAACCCCCCGGGCACCTTTAACTATGGCTACACCTTC.